This T cell receptor (beta chain) was documented in a study of post-analysis software for immune sequencing data. Overall study context: Disease courses included relapsing-remitting, secondary progressive and progressive-relapsing multiple sclerosis. General study results and limits: Clustering by F measure revealed strong co-clustering among samples prepared together in one batch. Elevated frequency relative to controls characterized several TRBV segments in patients, TRBV5-6, TRBV5-1 and TRBV20-1 among them. Among multiple sclerosis patients, normalized Chao1 diversity was significantly below that of controls.

TCR beta cDNA libraries included unique molecular identifiers. MiXCR, run by TCRdb on the PCR reads, gives a single entry per CDR3 protein. The repertoire holds roughly 800,000 distinct CDR3 sequences, with under 60% as singletons. This CDR3 is 14 amino acids long. Germline assignment: CDR1 WSHSY and CDR2 SAAADI. With 5 bases removed from V and 6 bases from J, the gap between germline ends came to 15 bases. With respect to this clonotype: Antigen: not known.

This clonotype originated in a girl aged 5 to 17 with multiple sclerosis. The specimen sequenced was blood. The J gene is TRBJ2-3, the V gene TRBV10-2; a possible D gene is TRBD2 (5 bases). Here the CDR3 reads CASSKTQRWDTQYF. The CDR3 coding sequence is TGCGCCAGCAGTAAAACTCAGCGGTGGGATACGCAGTATTTT.